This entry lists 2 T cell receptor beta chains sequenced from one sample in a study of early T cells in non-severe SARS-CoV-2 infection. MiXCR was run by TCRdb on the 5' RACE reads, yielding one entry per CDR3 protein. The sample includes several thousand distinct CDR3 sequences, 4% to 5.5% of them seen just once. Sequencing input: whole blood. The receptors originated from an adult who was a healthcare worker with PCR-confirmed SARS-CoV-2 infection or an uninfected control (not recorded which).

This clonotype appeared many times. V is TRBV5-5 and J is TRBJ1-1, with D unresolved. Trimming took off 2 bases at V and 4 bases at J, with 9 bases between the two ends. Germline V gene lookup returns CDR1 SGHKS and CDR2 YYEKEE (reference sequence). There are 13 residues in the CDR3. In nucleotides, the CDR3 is TGTGCCAGCAGCTTCCGGGTAGTCACTGAAGCTTTCTTT. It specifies CASSFRVVTEAFF.

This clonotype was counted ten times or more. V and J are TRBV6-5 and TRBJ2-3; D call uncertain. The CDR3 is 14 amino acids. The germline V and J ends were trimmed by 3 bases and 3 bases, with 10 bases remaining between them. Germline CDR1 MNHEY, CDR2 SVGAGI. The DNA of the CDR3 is TGTGCCAGCAGTTATGGTTCTCAAACAGATACGCAGTATTTT. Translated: CASSYGSQTDTQYF.